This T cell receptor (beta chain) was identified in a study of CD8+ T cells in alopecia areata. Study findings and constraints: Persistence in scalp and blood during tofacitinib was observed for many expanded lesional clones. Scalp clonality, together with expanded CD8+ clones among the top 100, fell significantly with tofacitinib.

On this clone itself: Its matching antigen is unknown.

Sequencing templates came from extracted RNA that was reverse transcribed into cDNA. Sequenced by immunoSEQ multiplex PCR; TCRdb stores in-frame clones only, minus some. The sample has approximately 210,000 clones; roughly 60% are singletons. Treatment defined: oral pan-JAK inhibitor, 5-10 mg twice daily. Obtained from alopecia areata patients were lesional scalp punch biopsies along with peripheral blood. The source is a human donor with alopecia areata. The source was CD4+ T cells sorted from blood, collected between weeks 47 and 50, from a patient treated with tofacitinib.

As DNA, the CDR3 is TGTGCCACCAGCAGAGGTGGGGCGTACAATGAGCAGTTCTTC. This gives the protein CATSRGGAYNEQFF. The chain recombines TRBV15 with TRBJ2-1; possibly TRBD1 for D (5 bases). The CDR3 totals 14 residues. The germline gives CDR1 LNHNV, CDR2 YYDKDF (reference sequence). Between the trimmed V and J ends, which lost 1 base and 4 bases, there was a span of 8 bases.